The 5 T cell receptor beta chains reported below all come from one sample, sequenced in a study of T cell changes during pregnancy in multiple sclerosis. Data came from immunoSEQ multiplex PCR; TCRdb stores just in-frame clones and leaves some out. The repertoire holds roughly 50,000 clones, 85% to 95% seen once, with 3% to 3.5% in the top ten. The sample consisted of CD8+ T cells from peripheral blood mononuclear cells, taken in the third trimester of pregnancy. The receptors were gathered from a female donor with multiple sclerosis, enrolled in a pregnancy study.

This chain joins TRBV2 and TRBJ2-7, with TRBD2 identical over 11 bases. Germline V gives CDR1 SNHLY, CDR2 FYNNEI. The J segment lost 2 bases and the V segment lost 3 bases, leaving 9 bases of the junction unmatched. The CDR3 consists of 17 residues. CDR3 nucleotides: TGTGCCAGCAGTGATTACATAGCGGGGGGGCGGACCTACGAGCAGTACTTC. Residues: CASSDYIAGGRTYEQYF.

The chain recombines TRBV29-1 with TRBJ2-7, with a weak D call TRBD2 (6 bases). Trimming took off 3 bases at V and 3 bases at J, with 12 bases between the two ends. Germline V gene sequence: CDR1 SQVTM, CDR2 ANQGSEA. The CDR3 is 13 residues long. CDR3 DNA sequence: TGCAGCGTTGAGCTAGCGACCAACTACGAGCAGTACTTC. Its protein is CSVELATNYEQYF.

V usage is TRBV5-5 and J usage is TRBJ1-5; TRBD1 matches at 10 bases. Per the germline V gene, CDR1 is SGHKS and CDR2 is YYEKEE (reference sequence). J gave up 0 bases and V 0 bases, and 9 bases lay outside the gene matches. This CDR3 comprises 19 residues. CDR3 sequence: CASSLGTGGNQYSNQPQHF. The CDR3 nucleotides read TGTGCCAGCAGCTTGGGGACAGGGGGAAATCAATATAGCAATCAGCCCCAGCATTTT.

The gene calls are TRBV13 and TRBJ1-1, with TRBD1 identical over 8 bases. Germline CDR1 and CDR2: PRHDT and FYEKMQ (reference sequence). The CDR3 is 14 amino acids. Unmatched junction bases numbered 3, after V lost 3 bases and J lost 3 bases. The CDR3 spells CASSFGTGHTEAFF. Written as DNA, the CDR3 is TGTGCCAGCAGCTTCGGGACAGGACACACTGAAGCTTTCTTT. Drawing the rest from reference TRBV13 and TRBJ1-1, the complete variable domain is AAGVIQSPRHLIKEKRETATLKCYPIPRHDTVYWYQQGPGQDPQFLISFYEKMQSDKGSIPDRFSAQQFSDYHSELNMSSLELGDSALYFCASSFGTGHTEAFFGQGTRLTVV.

This chain links TRBV28 with TRBJ2-3; the D gene is possibly TRBD2 (6 bases). Germline loops: CDR1 MDHEN, CDR2 SYDVKM. Trimming pared 3 bases from V and 0 bases from J, leaving 16 bases between. CDR3 length: 17 amino acids. DNA of the CDR3: TGTGCCAGCAGTTTCTCAGTAGTAGCGGTTAGCACAGATACGCAGTATTTT. Encoded protein: CASSFSVVAVSTDTQYF.